The 19 T cell receptor beta chains below come from one sample, sequenced in a study of blood T cell repertoires in COVID-19. Data came from immunoSEQ multiplex PCR; TCRdb stores just in-frame clones and leaves some out. This table holds some 48,000 clones, about 79% found once. The sample was peripheral blood. The receptors shown here come from a human donor in a cohort sampled during active COVID-19.

Regarding this clone: The junction does not match germline at one end; this may be a read error. This chain joins TRBV18 and TRBJ2-1; 10 bases are shared with TRBD2. This CDR3 is 15 amino acids long. Germline CDR1 is KGHSH and CDR2 is LQKENI. The CDR3 is CASSPLAGSYNEQFF. The CDR3 DNA reads as TGTGCCAGCTCCCCACTAGCGGGATCCTACAATGAGCAGTTCTTC.

V usage is TRBV4-2 and J usage is TRBJ2-3; 11 nucleotides align to TRBD2. The CDR3 length is 15 residues. Trimming cost V 7 bases and J 4 bases; bases outside gene matches: 7. CDR1 is LGHNA and CDR2 is YNFKEQ in the germline V gene. CDR3 DNA sequence: TGTGCCAGCAACCCACTAGCGGGAGAGGCAGATACGCAGTATTTT. It is translated as CASNPLAGEADTQYF.

In this sample, this clone turned up a few times. This rearrangement joins TRBV5-1 to TRBJ2-7; D might be TRBD1 (6 bases). V was trimmed by 1 base and J by 3 bases, leaving 8 bases between them. Germline lookup yields CDR1 SGHRS and CDR2 YFSETQ. The length of the CDR3 is 13 residues. CDR3 protein: CASSLRTDYEQYF. CDR3 DNA: TGCGCCAGCAGCTTGAGGACAGACTACGAGCAGTACTTC.

This sequence joins TRBV5-4 and TRBJ2-7, with D perhaps matching TRBD1 (5 bases). This CDR3 region has 13 residues. The V end lost 5 bases, the J end lost 1 base, and 10 bases lay between the germline ends. The germline V gene has CDR1 SGHNT and CDR2 YYREEE (reference sequence). The CDR3 loop reads CASSSTASYEQYF. The DNA for the CDR3 is TGTGCCAGCAGTTCGACAGCTTCCTACGAGCAGTACTTC. Full variable domain (outside the CDR3, taken from reference TRBV5-4 and TRBJ2-7): ETGVTQSPTHLIKTRGQQVTLRCSSQSGHNTVSWYQQALGQGPQFIFQYYREEENGRGNFPPRFSGLQFPNYSSELNVNALELDDSALYLCASSSTASYEQYFGPGTRLTVT.

The chain is built from TRBV18 and TRBJ2-3; TRBD1 matches 7 bases. Germline values: CDR1 KGHSH, CDR2 LQKENI. J lost 2 bases, V lost 2 bases, and 10 bases had no gene match. The length of the CDR3 is 17 residues. DNA of the CDR3: TGTGCCAGCTCACCAAGGGGTAGGGGGCCTGACACAGATACGCAGTATTTT. Its translation: CASSPRGRGPDTDTQYF.

V usage is TRBV7-2 and J usage is TRBJ2-1; 8 bases are shared with TRBD1. Unmatched junction bases numbered 5, after V lost 4 bases and J lost 0 bases. Germline CDR1 SGHTA, CDR2 FQGNSA. This CDR3 contains 16 residues. CDR3: CASSSRQGSSYNEQFF. CDR3 coding DNA: TGTGCCAGCAGCTCACGACAGGGGAGCTCCTACAATGAGCAGTTCTTC.

The CDR3 sequence: CASSFPGGGRTKRNEQFF. CDR3 sequence (DNA): TGTGCCAGCAGTTTCCCCGGGGGTGGGCGGACAAAAAGGAATGAGCAGTTCTTC. The genes are TRBV28 and TRBJ2-1, with D possibly matching TRBD2 (6 bases). The CDR3 contains 18 residues. V dropped 3 bases and J dropped 7 bases, with 25 bases sitting between them. Germline-derived CDR1 and CDR2 are MDHEN and SYDVKM.

This clone was observed a handful of times. The chain is built from TRBV24-1 and TRBJ2-3; 8 nucleotides agree with TRBD2. The junction had 7 bases not matched to a gene; V was cut back by 7 bases and J by 2 bases. Germline CDR1 KGHDR, CDR2 SFDVKD. The CDR3 runs to 15 residues. This CDR3 reads CATSPGGDSTDTQYF. The DNA of the CDR3 is TGTGCCACCAGCCCCGGGGGGGACTCCACAGATACGCAGTATTTT.

V usage is TRBV15 and J usage is TRBJ2-5; 7 bases line up with TRBD1. The germline V gene encodes CDR1 LNHNV and CDR2 YYDKDF (reference sequence). V was clipped by 1 base and J by 3 bases; unmatched bases: 5. This CDR3 has 15 amino acids. This chain's CDR3 is CATSRATGTEETQYF. The CDR3 region has the DNA TGTGCCACCAGCAGAGCGACCGGGACAGAAGAGACCCAGTACTTC. Looking up the rest from reference TRBV15 and TRBJ2-5 gives the full variable domain: DAMVIQNPRYQVTQFGKPVTLSCSQTLNHNVMYWYQQKSSQAPKLLFHYYDKDFNNEADTPDNFQSRRPNTSFCFLDIRSPGLGDTAMYLCATSRATGTEETQYFGPGTRLLVL.

This clone was counted between two and nine times. The chain couples TRBV5-4 to TRBJ1-2; tentative D call: TRBD1 (5 bases). The CDR3 totals 13 residues. Germline lookup yields CDR1 SGHNT and CDR2 YYREEE (reference sequence). Trimming cost V 2 bases and J 8 bases, with 13 bases left between them. CDR3 region: CASSFEGAKGYTF. The CDR3 region has the DNA TGTGCCAGCAGCTTTGAAGGGGCCAAGGGCTACACCTTC.

The J gene is TRBJ1-1, the V gene TRBV19; 7 nucleotides match TRBD1. The V and J ends lost 5 bases and 5 bases, in that order; junction bases with no gene match: 14. There are 16 residues in the CDR3. Germline V CDR1 and CDR2: LNHDA, SQIVND (reference sequence). DNA for the CDR3: TGTGCCAGTAGTCCACGACAGGGTGGAATAGGGACTGAAGCTTTCTTT. It yields the protein CASSPRQGGIGTEAFF.

The V and J genes are TRBV6-6 and TRBJ2-1; D gene uncertain. Trimming took 6 bases from V and 0 from J, leaving 9 bases between them. This CDR3 has 14 residues. Per germline, CDR1 MNHNY and CDR2 SVGAGI (reference sequence). CDR3 bases: TGTGCCAGCAGGGTCTTGAGCTCCTACAATGAGCAGTTCTTC. Encoded protein: CASRVLSSYNEQFF.

V and J are TRBV27 and TRBJ2-1, with TRBD1 matching over 11 bases. The CDR3 totals 15 residues. The germline V gene encodes CDR1 MNHEY and CDR2 SMNVEV (reference sequence). The junction had 4 bases not matched to a gene; V was cut back by 7 bases and J by 2 bases. The CDR3 DNA is TGTGCCAGCACTGGGACAGGGGGGGCCTACAATGAGCAGTTCTTC. This sequence encodes CASTGTGGAYNEQFF.

The chain links TRBV7-2 to TRBJ2-7, with 8 bases aligning to TRBD2. The CDR3 runs to 15 residues. Trimming cost V 3 bases and J 3 bases; bases outside gene matches: 7. Germline V gene lookup returns CDR1 SGHTA and CDR2 FQGNSA. The CDR3 region has the DNA TGTGCCAGCAGCTTCTTCCCCGGGACTAGCTACGAGCAGTACTTC. Protein: CASSFFPGTSYEQYF. The full variable domain, completed using reference TRBV7-2 and TRBJ2-7, is GAGVSQSPSNKVTEKGKDVELRCDPISGHTALYWYRQSLGQGLEFLIYFQGNSAPDKSGLPSDRFSAERTGGSVSTLTIQRTQQEDSAVYLCASSFFPGTSYEQYFGPGTRLTVT.

The chain links TRBV28 to TRBJ2-5, with 10 bases matching TRBD2. Per germline, CDR1 MDHEN and CDR2 SYDVKM. With 7 bases clipped from V and 4 bases from J, the junction kept 9 bases outside the gene matches. The CDR3 loop spans 15 amino acids. DNA for the CDR3: TGTGCCAGCACCCGAGCGGGAGGGCCGGGAGAGACCCAGTACTTC. Translated: CASTRAGGPGETQYF.

This clone has a single count. The chain carries TRBV7-2 and TRBJ2-2, with TRBD2 identical over 7 bases. Germline CDR1 reads SGHTA; CDR2 reads FQGNSA. V dropped 6 bases and J dropped 7; count of bases not matched to a gene: 11. The CDR3 runs to 15 residues. The CDR3 region has the DNA TGTGCCAGCAGTTCCCCCGGGGGAGGGTACGGGGAGCTGTTTTTT. This encodes CASSSPGGGYGELFF.

The chain combines TRBV2 with TRBJ1-4; 8 nucleotides agree with TRBD1. Germline CDR1 SNHLY, CDR2 FYNNEI. The CDR3 totals 14 residues. The trim removed 6 bases at V and 6 bases at J, leaving 6 bases unmatched. In nucleotides, the CDR3 is TGTGCCAGCAGCGGGAACAGGGGGGATGAAAAACTGTTTTTT. The encoded protein is CASSGNRGDEKLFF.

The chain employs TRBV29-1 and TRBJ2-3, with TRBD1 identical over 10 bases. Per the germline V gene, CDR1 is SQVTM and CDR2 is ANQGSEA. J gave up 2 bases and V 5 bases, and 7 bases lay outside the gene matches. The CDR3 extends over 15 amino acids. The CDR3, as DNA: TGCAGCGTTTTGGACGACAGGGGGCCCACAGATACGCAGTATTTT. Protein sequence: CSVLDDRGPTDTQYF.

The CDR3: CASDRDGDTQYF. The DNA of the CDR3 is TGTGCCAGTGACAGGGACGGGGATACGCAGTATTTT. This chain uses TRBV6-5 with TRBJ2-3; TRBD1 agrees at 7 bases. The length of the CDR3 is 12 residues. The trim removed 9 bases at V and 6 bases at J, leaving 6 bases unmatched. Germline CDR1 and CDR2: MNHEY and SVGAGI.